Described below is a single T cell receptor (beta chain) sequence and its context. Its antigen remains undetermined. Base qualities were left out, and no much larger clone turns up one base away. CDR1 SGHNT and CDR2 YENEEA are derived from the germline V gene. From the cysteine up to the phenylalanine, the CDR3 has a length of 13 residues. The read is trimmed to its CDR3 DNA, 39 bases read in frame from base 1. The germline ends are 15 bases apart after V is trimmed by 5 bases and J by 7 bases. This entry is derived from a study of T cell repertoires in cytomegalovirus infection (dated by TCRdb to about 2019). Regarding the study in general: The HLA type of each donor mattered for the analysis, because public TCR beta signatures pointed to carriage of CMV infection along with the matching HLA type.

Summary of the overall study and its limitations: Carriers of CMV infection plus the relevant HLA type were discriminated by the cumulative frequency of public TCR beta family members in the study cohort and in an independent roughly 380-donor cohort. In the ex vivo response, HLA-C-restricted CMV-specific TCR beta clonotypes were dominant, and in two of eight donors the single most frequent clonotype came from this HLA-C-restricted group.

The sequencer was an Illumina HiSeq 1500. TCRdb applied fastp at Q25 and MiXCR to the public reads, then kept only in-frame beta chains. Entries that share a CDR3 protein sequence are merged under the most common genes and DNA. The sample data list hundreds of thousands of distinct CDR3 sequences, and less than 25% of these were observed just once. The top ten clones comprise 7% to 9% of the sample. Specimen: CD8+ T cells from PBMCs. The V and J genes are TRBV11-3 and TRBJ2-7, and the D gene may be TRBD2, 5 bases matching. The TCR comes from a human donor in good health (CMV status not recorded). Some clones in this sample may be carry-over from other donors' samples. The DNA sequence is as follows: TGTGCCAGCAGCGCGGGCCGTAGAAGGGAGCAGTACTTC. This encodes CASSAGRRREQYF.